A single sample gave rise to the 8 T cell receptor beta chains below, sequenced in a study of shared clonotypes between healthy human individuals. TCRdb's table, derived via immunoSEQ multiplex PCR, lists solely in-frame clones and lacks some. Seen here are just over 2,000,000 clones, 90% to 95% observed once, and the top ten hold 0.13%. Material for sequencing was naive CD4+ T cells sorted from blood. Subset in this sample: CD45RA+ positively selected. These receptors all stem from a man younger than 30 in good health.

The V call is TRBV5-1, the J call TRBJ2-3, with D perhaps matching TRBD1 or TRBD2 (5 bases each). The germline V and J ends were trimmed by 0 bases and 4 bases, with 12 bases remaining between them. This CDR3 has 15 amino acids. Germline V gene data show CDR1 as SGHRS and CDR2 as YFSETQ. In nucleotides, the CDR3 is TGCGCCAGCAGCTTGGTGGGGGAAAGGGCAGATACGCAGTATTTT. It translates to CASSLVGERADTQYF.

The V call is TRBV11-2, the J call TRBJ2-7, with D tentatively TRBD1 or TRBD2 (5 bases each). CDR3 length equals 14 residues. The germline V and J ends were trimmed by 5 bases and 2 bases, with 13 bases remaining between them. Germline assignment: CDR1 SGHAT and CDR2 FQNNGV. CDR3 nucleotides: TGTGCCAGCAGCCAGCCGGGGCTAACCTACGAGCAGTACTTC. This codes for CASSQPGLTYEQYF.

The chain recombines TRBV30 with TRBJ2-2, with D perhaps matching TRBD1 or TRBD2 (5 bases each). This CDR3 contains 15 residues. Germline assignment: CDR1 GTSNPN and CDR2 SVGIG (reference sequence). V lost 0 bases and J lost 5, with 13 bases in between. This chain's CDR3 is CAWSVWGSGTGELFF. The CDR3 DNA reads as TGTGCCTGGAGTGTATGGGGGAGTGGGACCGGGGAGCTGTTTTTT.

In this sample, this clone turned up once. A much larger clone sits a single nucleotide away, making a read error possible. This chain uses TRBV4-1 with TRBJ2-7; possible D gene TRBD1, 6 bases. Trimming left V 4 bases short and J 5 bases short, with 18 bases between. CDR3 length: 15 residues. CDR1 is MGHRA and CDR2 is YSYEKL in the germline V gene. CDR3 protein: CASSRATSGADEQYF. CDR3 sequence (DNA): TGCGCCAGCAGCCGAGCAACGTCAGGGGCAGACGAGCAGTACTTC.

The chain links TRBV30 to TRBJ2-1; the D gene is possibly TRBD2 (6 bases). Germline V gene sequence: CDR1 GTSNPN, CDR2 SVGIG (reference sequence). The V gene lost 0 bases and the J gene lost 15 bases, with 15 bases spanning the gap. This CDR3 has 12 amino acids. The CDR3 protein is CAWSVPGERWFF. The CDR3 DNA is TGTGCCTGGAGTGTACCGGGGGAAAGATGGTTCTTC.

This clone occurred once. The chain recombines TRBV15 with TRBJ1-2; no reliable D call. Trimming removed 1 base from V and 4 bases from J, with 13 bases in between. There are 15 residues in the CDR3. The germline V gene encodes CDR1 LNHNV and CDR2 YYDKDF (reference sequence). CDR3: CATSRAAGNLYGYTF. Written as DNA, the CDR3 is TGTGCCACCAGCAGAGCCGCCGGGAACCTCTATGGCTACACCTTC.

The chain combines TRBV5-1 with TRBJ1-2; TRBD1 aligns across 9 bases. Per germline, CDR1 SGHRS and CDR2 YFSETQ. This CDR3 contains 15 residues. The ends lost 0 bases at V and 8 bases at J; junction bases unmatched: 8. The CDR3 DNA follows: TGCGCCAGCAGCTTGGAGGGACAGGGACTAAGCGGCTACACCTTC. It specifies CASSLEGQGLSGYTF.

The V and J genes are TRBV7-2 and TRBJ2-7, with 14 bases that match TRBD2. V was clipped by 4 bases and J by 5 bases; unmatched bases: 4. The CDR3 loop spans 15 amino acids. Germline-derived CDR1 and CDR2 are SGHTA and FQGNSA. The CDR3 region is CASSYGTSGSNEQYF. The CDR3 nucleotides are TGTGCCAGCAGCTACGGGACTAGCGGGAGTAACGAGCAGTACTTC.